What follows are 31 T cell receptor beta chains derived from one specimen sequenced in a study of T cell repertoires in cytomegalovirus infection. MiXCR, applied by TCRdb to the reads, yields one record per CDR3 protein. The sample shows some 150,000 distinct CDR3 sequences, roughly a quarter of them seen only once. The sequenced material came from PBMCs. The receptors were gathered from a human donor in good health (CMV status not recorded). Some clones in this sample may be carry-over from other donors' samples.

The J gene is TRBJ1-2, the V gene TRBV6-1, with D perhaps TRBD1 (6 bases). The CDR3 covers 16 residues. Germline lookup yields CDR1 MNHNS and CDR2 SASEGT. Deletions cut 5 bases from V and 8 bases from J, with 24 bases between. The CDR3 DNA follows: TGTGCCAGCAGTCTTACCCTCGAAGGGGGGGCGCGGGGCTACACCTTC. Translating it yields CASSLTLEGGARGYTF.

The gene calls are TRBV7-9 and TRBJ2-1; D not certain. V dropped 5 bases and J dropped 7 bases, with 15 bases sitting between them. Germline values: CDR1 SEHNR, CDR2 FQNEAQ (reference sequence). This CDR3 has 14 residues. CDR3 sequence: CASSPPRGVNEQFF. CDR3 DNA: TGTGCCAGCAGCCCCCCCCGTGGGGTGAATGAGCAGTTCTTC.

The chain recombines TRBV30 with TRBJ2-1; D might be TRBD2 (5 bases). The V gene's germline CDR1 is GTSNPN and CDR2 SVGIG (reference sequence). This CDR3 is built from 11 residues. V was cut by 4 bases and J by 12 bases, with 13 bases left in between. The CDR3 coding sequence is TGTGCCTGGACACTAGAGCTCACGCAGTTCTTC. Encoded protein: CAWTLELTQFF.

The CDR3 is CASVGGMGSNQPQHF. In DNA form, the CDR3 reads TGTGCCAGCGTCGGGGGGATGGGTAGCAATCAGCCCCAGCATTTT. The chain joins TRBV12-3 or TRBV12-4 to TRBJ1-5, with a weak D call TRBD1 (5 bases). V lost 8 bases and J 0 bases, leaving 14 bases between the germline ends. This CDR3 is built from 15 residues.

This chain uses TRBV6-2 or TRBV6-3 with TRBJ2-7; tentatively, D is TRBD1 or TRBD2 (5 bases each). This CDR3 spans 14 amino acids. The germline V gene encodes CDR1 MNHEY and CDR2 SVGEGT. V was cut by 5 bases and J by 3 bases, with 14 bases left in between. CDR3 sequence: CASSAEGFSYEQYF. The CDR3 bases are TGTGCCAGCAGTGCTGAGGGGTTTAGCTACGAGCAGTACTTC.

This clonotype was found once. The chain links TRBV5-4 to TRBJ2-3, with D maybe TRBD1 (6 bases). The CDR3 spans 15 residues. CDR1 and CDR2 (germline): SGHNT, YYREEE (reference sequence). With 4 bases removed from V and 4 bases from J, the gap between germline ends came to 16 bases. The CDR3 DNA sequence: TGTGCCAGCAGCATATACAGGGAGCGCCCAGATACGCAGTATTTT. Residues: CASSIYRERPDTQYF.

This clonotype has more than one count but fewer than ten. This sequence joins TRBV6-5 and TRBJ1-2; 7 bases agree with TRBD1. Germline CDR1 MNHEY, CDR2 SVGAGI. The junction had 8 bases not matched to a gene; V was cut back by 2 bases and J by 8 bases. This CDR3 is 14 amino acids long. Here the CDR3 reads CASSYVGTAPGYTF. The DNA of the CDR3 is TGTGCCAGCAGTTACGTCGGGACAGCACCCGGCTACACCTTC.

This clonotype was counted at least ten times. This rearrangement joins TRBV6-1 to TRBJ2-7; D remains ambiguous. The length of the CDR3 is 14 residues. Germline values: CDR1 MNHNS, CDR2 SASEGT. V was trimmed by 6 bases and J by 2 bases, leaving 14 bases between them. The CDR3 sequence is CASRPNPPAYEQYF. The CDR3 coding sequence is TGTGCCAGCAGACCCAATCCCCCCGCCTACGAGCAGTACTTC.

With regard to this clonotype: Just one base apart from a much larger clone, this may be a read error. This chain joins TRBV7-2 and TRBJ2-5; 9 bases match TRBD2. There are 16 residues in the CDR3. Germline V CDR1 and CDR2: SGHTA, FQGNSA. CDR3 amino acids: CVSSLWGSGGQETQYF. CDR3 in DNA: TGTGTCAGCAGCTTATGGGGTAGCGGGGGCCAAGAGACCCAGTACTTC.

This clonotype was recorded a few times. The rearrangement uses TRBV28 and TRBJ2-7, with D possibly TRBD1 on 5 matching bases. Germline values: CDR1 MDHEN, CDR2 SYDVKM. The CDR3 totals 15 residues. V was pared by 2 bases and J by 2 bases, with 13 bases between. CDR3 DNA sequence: TGTGCCAGCAGTTTAGGTCCCTCCAGGGCCTACGAGCAGTACTTC. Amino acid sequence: CASSLGPSRAYEQYF.

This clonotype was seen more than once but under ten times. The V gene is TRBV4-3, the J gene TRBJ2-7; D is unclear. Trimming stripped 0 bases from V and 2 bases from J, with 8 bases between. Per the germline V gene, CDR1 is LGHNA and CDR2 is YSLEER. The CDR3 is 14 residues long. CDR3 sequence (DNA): TGCGCCAGCAGCCAAGATGCAGGAGCCTACGAGCAGTACTTC. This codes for CASSQDAGAYEQYF.

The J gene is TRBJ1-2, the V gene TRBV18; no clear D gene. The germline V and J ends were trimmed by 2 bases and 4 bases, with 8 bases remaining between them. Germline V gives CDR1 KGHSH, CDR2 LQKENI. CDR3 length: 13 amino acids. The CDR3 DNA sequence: TGTGCCAGCTCACCAGCCTCCACCTATGGCTACACCTTC. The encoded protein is CASSPASTYGYTF.

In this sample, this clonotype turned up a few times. CDR3 DNA sequence: TGTGCCAGCAGTGAAGTTAGGGAACAGCCCCAGCATTTT. Protein: CASSEVREQPQHF. The V gene is TRBV2, the J gene TRBJ1-5; D call uncertain. CDR3 length: 13 residues. From germline, CDR1 is SNHLY and CDR2 FYNNEI. V was trimmed by 1 base and J by 7 bases, leaving 8 bases between them.

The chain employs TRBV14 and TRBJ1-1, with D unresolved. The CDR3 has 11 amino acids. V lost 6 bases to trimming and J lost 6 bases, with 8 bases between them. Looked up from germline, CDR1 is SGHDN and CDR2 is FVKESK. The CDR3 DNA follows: TGTGCCAGCAGTCAACGGTCTGAAGCTTTCTTT. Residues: CASSQRSEAFF. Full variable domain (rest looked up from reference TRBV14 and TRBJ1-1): EAGVTQFPSHSVIEKGQTVTLRCDPISGHDNLYWYRRVMGKEIKFLLHFVKESKQDESGMPNNRFLAERTGGTYSTLKVQPAELEDSGVYFCASSQRSEAFFGQGTRLTVV.

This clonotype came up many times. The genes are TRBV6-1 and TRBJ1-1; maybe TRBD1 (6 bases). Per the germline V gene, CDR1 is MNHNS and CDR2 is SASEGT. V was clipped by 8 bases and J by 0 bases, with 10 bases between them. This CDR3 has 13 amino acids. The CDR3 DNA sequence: TGTGCCAGCGGGGGGCAGCTGAACACTGAAGCTTTCTTT. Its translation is CASGGQLNTEAFF.

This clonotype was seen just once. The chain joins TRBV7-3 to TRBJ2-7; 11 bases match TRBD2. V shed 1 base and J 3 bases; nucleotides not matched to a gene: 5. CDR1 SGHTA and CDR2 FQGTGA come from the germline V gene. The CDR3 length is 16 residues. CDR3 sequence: CASSLRPTSGSYEQYF. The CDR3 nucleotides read TGTGCCAGCAGCTTAAGACCCACTAGCGGGAGCTACGAGCAGTACTTC.

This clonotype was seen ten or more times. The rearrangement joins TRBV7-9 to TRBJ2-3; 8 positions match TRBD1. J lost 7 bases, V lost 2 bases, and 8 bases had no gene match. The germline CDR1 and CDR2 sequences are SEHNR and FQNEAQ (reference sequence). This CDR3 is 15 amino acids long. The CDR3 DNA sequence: TGTGCCAGCAGCTTAATGGACAGGGTCCGGAATACGCAGTATTTT. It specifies CASSLMDRVRNTQYF.

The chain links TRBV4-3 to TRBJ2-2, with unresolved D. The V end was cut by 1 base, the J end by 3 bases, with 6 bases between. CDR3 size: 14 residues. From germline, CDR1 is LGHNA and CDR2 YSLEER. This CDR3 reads CASSQGAYTGELFF. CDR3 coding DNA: TGCGCCAGCAGCCAAGGGGCTTACACCGGGGAGCTGTTTTTT.

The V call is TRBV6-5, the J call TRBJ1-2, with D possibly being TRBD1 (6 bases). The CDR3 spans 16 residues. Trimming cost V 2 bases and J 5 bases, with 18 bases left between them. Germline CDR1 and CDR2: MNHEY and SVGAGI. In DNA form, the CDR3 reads TGTGCCAGCAGTTACCACAAGACAGGTCTAGGGTATGGCTACACCTTC. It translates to CASSYHKTGLGYGYTF.

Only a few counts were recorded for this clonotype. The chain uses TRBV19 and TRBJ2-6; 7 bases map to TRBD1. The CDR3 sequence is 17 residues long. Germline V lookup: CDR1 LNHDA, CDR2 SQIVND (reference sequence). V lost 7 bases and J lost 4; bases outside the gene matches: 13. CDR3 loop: CASNPTGIGAGANVLTF. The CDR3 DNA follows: TGTGCCAGTAATCCGACAGGGATAGGGGCCGGGGCCAACGTCCTGACTTTC.

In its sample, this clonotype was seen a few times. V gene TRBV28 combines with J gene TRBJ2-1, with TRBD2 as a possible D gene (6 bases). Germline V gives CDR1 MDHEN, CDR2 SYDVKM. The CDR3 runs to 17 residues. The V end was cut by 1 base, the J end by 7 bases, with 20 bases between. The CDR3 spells CASSLSPDYPMGNEQFF. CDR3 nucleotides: TGTGCCAGCAGTTTATCCCCGGACTACCCAATGGGTAATGAGCAGTTCTTC.

CDR3 bases: TGCGCCAGCAGTCAATCCATCCTGAGGGTGTATAGCAATCAGCCCCAGCATTTT. Protein: CASSQSILRVYSNQPQHF. J is TRBJ1-5 and V is TRBV23-1; unclear D gene. TRBV23-1 is recorded as an ORF, its role being uncertain. The CDR3 contains 18 residues. V shed 0 bases and J shed 0 bases, with 15 bases lying between them.

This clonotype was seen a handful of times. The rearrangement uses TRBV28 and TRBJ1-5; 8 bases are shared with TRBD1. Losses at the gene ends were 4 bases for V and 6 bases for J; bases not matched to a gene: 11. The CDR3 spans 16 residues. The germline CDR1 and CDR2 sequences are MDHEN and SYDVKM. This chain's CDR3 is CASSSEQGATSQPQHF. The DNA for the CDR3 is TGTGCCAGCAGTTCAGAGCAGGGGGCAACGAGTCAGCCCCAGCATTTT.

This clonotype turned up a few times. For the CDR3, the DNA is TGTGCCAGCAGCCCAAACGCCGTCGGGACCCAGTACTTC. This encodes CASSPNAVGTQYF. The rearrangement joins TRBV28 to TRBJ2-5; D is ambiguous. The CDR3 length is 13 residues. Trimming removed 6 bases from V and 7 bases from J, with 15 bases in between. The V gene's germline CDR1 is MDHEN and CDR2 SYDVKM.

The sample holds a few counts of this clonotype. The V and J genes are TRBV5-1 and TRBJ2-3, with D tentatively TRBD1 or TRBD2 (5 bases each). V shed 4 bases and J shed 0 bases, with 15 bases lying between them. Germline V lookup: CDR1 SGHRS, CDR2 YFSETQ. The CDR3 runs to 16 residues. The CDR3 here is CASSLGTLPSTDTQYF. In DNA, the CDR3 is TGCGCCAGCAGCCTTGGGACGCTCCCCAGCACAGATACGCAGTATTTT.

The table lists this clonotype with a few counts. The CDR3 region has the DNA TGTGCCAGCAGTACCCCCCTAGCGGGGGGGAAGTACAATGAGCAGTTCTTC. This codes for CASSTPLAGGKYNEQFF. The chain has TRBV28 and TRBJ2-1, with 12 positions matching TRBD2. The germline gives CDR1 MDHEN, CDR2 SYDVKM. Trimming removed 5 bases from V and 4 bases from J; junction bases left unmatched: 9. CDR3 length: 17 amino acids.

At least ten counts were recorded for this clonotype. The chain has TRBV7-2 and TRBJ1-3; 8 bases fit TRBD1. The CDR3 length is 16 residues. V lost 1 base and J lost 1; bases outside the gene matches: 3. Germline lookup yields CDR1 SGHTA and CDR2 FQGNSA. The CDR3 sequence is CASSLVQGGSGNTIYF. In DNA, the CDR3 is TGTGCCAGCAGCTTAGTACAGGGGGGATCTGGAAACACCATATATTTT.

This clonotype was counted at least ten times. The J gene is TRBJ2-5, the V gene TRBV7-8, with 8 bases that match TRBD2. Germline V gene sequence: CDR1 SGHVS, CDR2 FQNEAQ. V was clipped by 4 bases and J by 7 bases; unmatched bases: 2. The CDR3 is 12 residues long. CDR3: CASSSRGGTQYF. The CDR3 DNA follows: TGTGCCAGCAGCTCCCGGGGGGGGACCCAGTACTTC.

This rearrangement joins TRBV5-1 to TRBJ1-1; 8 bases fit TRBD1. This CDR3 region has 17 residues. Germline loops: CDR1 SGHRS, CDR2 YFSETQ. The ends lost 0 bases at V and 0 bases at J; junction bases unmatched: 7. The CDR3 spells CASSLVGQGIMNTEAFF. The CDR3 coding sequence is TGCGCCAGCAGCTTGGTTGGACAGGGTATCATGAACACTGAAGCTTTCTTT.

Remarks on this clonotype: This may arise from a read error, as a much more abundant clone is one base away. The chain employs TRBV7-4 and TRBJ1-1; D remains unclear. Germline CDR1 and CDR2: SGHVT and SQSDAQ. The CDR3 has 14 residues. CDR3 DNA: TGTGCCAGCAGCCCTACGGGGTTTAACACTGTAGCTTTCTTT. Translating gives CASSPTGFNTVAFF.

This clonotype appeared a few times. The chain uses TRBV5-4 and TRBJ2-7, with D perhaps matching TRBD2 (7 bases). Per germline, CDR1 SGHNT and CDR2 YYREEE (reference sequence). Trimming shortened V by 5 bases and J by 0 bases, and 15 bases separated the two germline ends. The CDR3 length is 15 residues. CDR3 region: CASSGGAAYSYEQYF. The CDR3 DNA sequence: TGTGCCAGCAGTGGGGGGGCAGCCTACTCCTACGAGCAGTACTTC.